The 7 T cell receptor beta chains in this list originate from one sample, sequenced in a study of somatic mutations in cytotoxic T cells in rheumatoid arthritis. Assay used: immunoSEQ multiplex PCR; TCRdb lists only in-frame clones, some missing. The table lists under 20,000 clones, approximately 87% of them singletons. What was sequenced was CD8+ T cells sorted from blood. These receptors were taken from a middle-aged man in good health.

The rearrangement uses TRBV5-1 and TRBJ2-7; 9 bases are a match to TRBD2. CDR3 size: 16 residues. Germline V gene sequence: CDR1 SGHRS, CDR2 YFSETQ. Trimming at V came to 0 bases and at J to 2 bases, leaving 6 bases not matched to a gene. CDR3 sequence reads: CASSLVGLAGTYEQYF. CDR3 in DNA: TGCGCCAGCAGCTTGGTAGGCCTAGCGGGGACCTACGAGCAGTACTTC.

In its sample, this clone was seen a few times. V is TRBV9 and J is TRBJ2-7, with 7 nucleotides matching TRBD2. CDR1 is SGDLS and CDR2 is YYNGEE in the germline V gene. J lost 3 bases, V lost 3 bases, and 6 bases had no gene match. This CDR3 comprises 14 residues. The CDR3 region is CASSGTSEHYEQYF. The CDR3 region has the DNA TGTGCCAGCAGCGGAACTAGCGAACACTACGAGCAGTACTTC. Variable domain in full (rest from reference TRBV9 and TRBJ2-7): DSGVTQTPKHLITATGQRVTLRCSPRSGDLSVYWYQQSLDQGLQFLIQYYNGEERAKGNILERFSAQQFPDLHSELNLSSLELGDSALYFCASSGTSEHYEQYFGPGTRLTVT.

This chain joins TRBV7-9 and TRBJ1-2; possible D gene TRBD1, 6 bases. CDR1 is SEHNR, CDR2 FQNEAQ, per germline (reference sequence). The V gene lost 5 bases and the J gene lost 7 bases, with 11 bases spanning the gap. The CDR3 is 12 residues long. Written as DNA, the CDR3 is TGTGCCAGCAGCCTGACAGGCTCTGGCTACACCTTC. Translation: CASSLTGSGYTF.

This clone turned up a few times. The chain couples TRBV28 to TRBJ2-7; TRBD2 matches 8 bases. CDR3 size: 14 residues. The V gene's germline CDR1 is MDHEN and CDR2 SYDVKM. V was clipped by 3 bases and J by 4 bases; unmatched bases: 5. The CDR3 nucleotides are TGTGCCAGCAGTTTTGTACTAGCGGAATACGAGCAGTACTTC. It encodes CASSFVLAEYEQYF.

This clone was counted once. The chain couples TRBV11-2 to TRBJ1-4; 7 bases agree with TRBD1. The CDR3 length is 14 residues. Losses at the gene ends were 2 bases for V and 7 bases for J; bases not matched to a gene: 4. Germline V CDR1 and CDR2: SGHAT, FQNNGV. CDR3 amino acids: CASSLWTGSEKLFF. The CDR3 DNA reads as TGTGCCAGCAGCTTATGGACAGGTAGTGAAAAACTGTTTTTT. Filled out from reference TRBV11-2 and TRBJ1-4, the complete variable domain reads EAGVAQSPRYKIIEKRQSVAFWCNPISGHATLYWYQQILGQGPKLLIQFQNNGVVDDSQLPKDRFSAERLKGVDSTLKIQPAKLEDSAVYLCASSLWTGSEKLFFGSGTQLSVL.

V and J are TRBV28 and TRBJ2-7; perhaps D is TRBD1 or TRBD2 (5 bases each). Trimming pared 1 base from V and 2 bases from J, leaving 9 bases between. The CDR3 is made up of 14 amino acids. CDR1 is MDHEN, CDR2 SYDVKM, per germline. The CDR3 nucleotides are TGTGCCAGCAGTTTATCGGGACCTACCTACGAGCAGTACTTC. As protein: CASSLSGPTYEQYF.

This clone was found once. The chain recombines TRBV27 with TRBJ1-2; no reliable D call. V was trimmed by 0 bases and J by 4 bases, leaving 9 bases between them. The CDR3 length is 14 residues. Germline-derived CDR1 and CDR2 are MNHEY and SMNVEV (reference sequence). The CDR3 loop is CASSLSAGLYGYTF. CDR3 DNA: TGTGCCAGCAGTTTATCGGCAGGACTCTATGGCTACACCTTC.